The 13 T cell receptor beta chains presented below share a single source sample, sequenced in a study of shared clonotypes between healthy human individuals (dated by TCRdb to 2018 to 2021). The library was made by the immunoSEQ multiplex PCR assay. TCRdb provides this immuneACCESS table in a form limited to in-frame rearrangements. Some clones are lacking; in checked studies, under half of them reflect an unresolved V gene, and why the rest are absent is not known. The sample table holds 600,000 to 750,000 clones, of which roughly 72% were seen once. The top ten clonotypes cover about 1.7% of the sample. The sample was memory CD4+ T cells sorted from blood. Explained via the paper, the cell subset or site label denotes: CD45RA-negative fraction. These TCRs come from a woman aged 25-40 years in good health.

This clone was found a few times. V is TRBV5-5 and J is TRBJ1-1; weak D call: TRBD1 (5 bases). With 4 bases removed from V and 2 bases from J, the gap between germline ends came to 18 bases. This CDR3 is built from 16 residues. Germline loops: CDR1 SGHKS, CDR2 YYEKEE (reference sequence). CDR3 bases: TGTGCCAGCAGCGTCGTAACCCTGACAGAAAACACTGAAGCTTTCTTT. Translated, it gives CASSVVTLTENTEAFF.

In the case of this clone: This clone may be a read error of a much larger clone one base away. V and J are TRBV28 and TRBJ1-5; TRBD1 is a possible D gene (5 bases). This CDR3 is built from 13 residues. Trimming stripped 6 bases from V and 3 bases from J, with 9 bases between. CDR1 is MDHEN, CDR2 SYDVKM, per germline. The CDR3 DNA sequence: TGTGCCAGCAGCCAGGGCTTCAATCAGCCCCAGCATTTT. It specifies CASSQGFNQPQHF.

This clone has more than one count but fewer than ten. V is TRBV28 and J is TRBJ1-2, with 9 bases matching TRBD1. The CDR3 consists of 13 residues. From germline, CDR1 is MDHEN and CDR2 SYDVKM. The V segment lost 6 bases and the J segment 7 bases; nucleotides outside the gene matches: 6. The CDR3 bases are TGTGCCAGCAGCTCACTACAGGGGGCTGGCTACACCTTC. As protein: CASSSLQGAGYTF.

In this sample, this clone turned up many times. This chain links TRBV6-4 with TRBJ2-3; D might be TRBD1 or TRBD2, each matching 5 bases. V lost 6 bases to trimming and J lost 4 bases, with 14 bases between them. The CDR3 extends over 14 amino acids. Germline lookup yields CDR1 MRHNA and CDR2 SNTAGT. This CDR3 is CASSRDLIADTQYF. The CDR3 DNA follows: TGTGCCAGCAGCCGGGACCTGATCGCAGATACGCAGTATTTT.

This clone appeared many times. This CDR3 is also generated by other DNA sequences in the sample. The rearrangement joins TRBV7-9 to TRBJ2-7; weak D call: TRBD2 (5 bases). The germline V gene has CDR1 SEHNR and CDR2 FQNEAQ (reference sequence). The CDR3 runs to 12 residues. V shed 4 bases and J shed 4 bases, with 8 bases lying between them. CDR3 nucleotide sequence: TGTGCCAGCAGCTCTACGGGGTACGAGCAGTACTTC. Protein sequence: CASSSTGYEQYF.

V is TRBV5-1 and J is TRBJ2-2; no reliable D call. The V end was cut by 0 bases, the J end by 8 bases, with 14 bases between. CDR1 SGHRS and CDR2 YFSETQ come from the germline V gene. CDR3 length: 15 amino acids. The CDR3 protein is CASSLADGTGGELFF. As DNA, the CDR3 is TGCGCCAGCAGCTTGGCAGACGGTACTGGAGGGGAGCTGTTTTTT.

The rearrangement links TRBV2 to TRBJ2-1; D unclear. CDR1 and CDR2 (germline): SNHLY, FYNNEI. The V end lost 7 bases, the J end lost 7 bases, and 5 bases lay between the germline ends. The CDR3 consists of 10 residues. CDR3 sequence reads: CASTQNEQFF. CDR3 nucleotide sequence: TGTGCCAGCACTCAAAATGAGCAGTTCTTC.

The chain recombines TRBV19 with TRBJ1-4; 9 bases agree with TRBD1. Germline trimming cut 3 bases from V and 4 bases from J; bases unmatched to any gene: 6. The CDR3 is 16 residues long. Germline values: CDR1 LNHDA, CDR2 SQIVND (reference sequence). This CDR3 reads CASSIYRGLDNEKLFF. The DNA for the CDR3 is TGTGCCAGTAGTATCTACAGGGGGCTGGATAATGAAAAACTGTTTTTT.

This chain joins TRBV18 and TRBJ2-3, with D maybe TRBD1 (6 bases). The CDR3 length is 16 residues. Per the germline V gene, CDR1 is KGHSH and CDR2 is LQKENI. With 4 bases removed from V and 1 base from J, the gap between germline ends came to 15 bases. The CDR3 reads CASSQTGPPGTDTQYF. The CDR3 DNA sequence: TGTGCCAGCTCACAAACAGGGCCCCCGGGCACAGATACGCAGTATTTT.

This chain joins TRBV5-1 and TRBJ2-1, with 8 bases identical to TRBD1. After removal of 2 bases from V and 3 bases from J, the junction contained 7 bases not matched to a gene. Germline V CDR1 and CDR2: SGHRS, YFSETQ. This CDR3 spans 16 amino acids. The chain's CDR3 is CASSFTDRGRYNEQFF. CDR3 sequence (DNA): TGCGCCAGCAGCTTTACCGACAGGGGCCGCTACAATGAGCAGTTCTTC.

The CDR3 here is CASSDLSGESYEQYF. The CDR3 DNA sequence: TGTGCCAGCAGTGACCTTAGCGGGGAGTCCTACGAGCAGTACTTC. The chain joins TRBV25-1 to TRBJ2-7; 8 bases align to TRBD2. Germline V gives CDR1 MGHDK, CDR2 SYGVNS. The CDR3 totals 15 residues. The ends lost 3 bases at V and 1 base at J; junction bases unmatched: 5.

V gene TRBV5-1 combines with J gene TRBJ2-7; 10 bases align to TRBD2. With V trimmed by 0 bases and J by 5 bases, 11 bases remained unmatched. This CDR3 contains 17 residues. Germline CDR1 is SGHRS and CDR2 is YFSETQ. CDR3 sequence: CASSLGAAGGPTDEQYF. The DNA for the CDR3 is TGCGCCAGCAGCTTGGGTGCAGCGGGAGGGCCAACGGACGAGCAGTACTTC.

This chain uses TRBV6-5 with TRBJ2-6; no definite D call. This CDR3 has 13 amino acids. CDR1 and CDR2 (germline): MNHEY, SVGAGI. The germline V and J ends were trimmed by 10 bases and 2 bases, with 9 bases remaining between them. The CDR3 DNA sequence: TGTGCCATCCGCTCAGCTGGGGCCAACGTCCTGACTTTC. Its translation is CAIRSAGANVLTF.